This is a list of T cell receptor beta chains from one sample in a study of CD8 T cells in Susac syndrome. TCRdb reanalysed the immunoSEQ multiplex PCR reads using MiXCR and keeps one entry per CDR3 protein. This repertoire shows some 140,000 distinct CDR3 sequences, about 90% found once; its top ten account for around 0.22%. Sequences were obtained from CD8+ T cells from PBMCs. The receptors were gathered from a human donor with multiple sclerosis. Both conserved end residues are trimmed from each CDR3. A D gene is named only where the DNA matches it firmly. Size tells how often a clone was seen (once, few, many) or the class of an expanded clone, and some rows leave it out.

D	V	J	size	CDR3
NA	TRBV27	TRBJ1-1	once	ASSSQGTAF
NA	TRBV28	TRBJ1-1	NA	ASSWTVGTEAF
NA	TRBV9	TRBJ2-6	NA	ASNSESSGANVLT
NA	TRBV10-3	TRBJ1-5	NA	AISQGNSQPQH
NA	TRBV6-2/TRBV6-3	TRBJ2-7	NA	ASSYLGPYEQY
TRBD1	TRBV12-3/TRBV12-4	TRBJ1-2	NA	ASSLRPTGEGYT
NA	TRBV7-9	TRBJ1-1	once	ASSSGLENTEAF
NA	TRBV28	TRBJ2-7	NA	ASSFRWEQY
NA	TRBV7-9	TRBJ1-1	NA	ASSSTVPEAF
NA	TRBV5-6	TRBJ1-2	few	ASSTQTHWNGYT
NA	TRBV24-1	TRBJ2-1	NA	ATSDLPGERQF
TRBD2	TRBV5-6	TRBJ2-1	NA	ASSWLPSGAYNEQF
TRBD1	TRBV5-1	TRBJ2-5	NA	ASSEAPGQPETQY
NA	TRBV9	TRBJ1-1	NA	ASSVVGRATEAF
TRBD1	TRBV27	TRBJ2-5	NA	ASRLQGFRETQY
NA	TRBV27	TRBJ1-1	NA	ASSPLVMTEAF
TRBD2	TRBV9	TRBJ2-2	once	ASSENLAEANTGELF
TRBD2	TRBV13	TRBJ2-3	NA	ASTTGLAELSTDTQY
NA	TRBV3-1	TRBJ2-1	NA	ASSRGPSSYNEQF
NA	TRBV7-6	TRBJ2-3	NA	ASSFEGPTDTQY
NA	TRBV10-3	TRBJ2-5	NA	AISESQGGQETQY
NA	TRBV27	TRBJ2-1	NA	ASSFIGTNEQF
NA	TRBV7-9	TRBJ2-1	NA	ASSQTLRQGRNNEQF
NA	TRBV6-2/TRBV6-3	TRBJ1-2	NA	ASGWTGRGYT
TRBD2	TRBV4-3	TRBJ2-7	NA	ASSQDAGGGYEQY
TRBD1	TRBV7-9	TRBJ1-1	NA	ASAGTGDEAF
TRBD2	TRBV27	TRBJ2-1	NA	ASSILAENGYEQF
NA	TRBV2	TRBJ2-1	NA	ASSDGTLTYNEQF
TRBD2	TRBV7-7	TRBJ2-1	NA	ASSTGTSALLDEQF
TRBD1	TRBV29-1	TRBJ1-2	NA	SDGSGTGGFGYT
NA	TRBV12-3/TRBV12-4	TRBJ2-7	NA	ASSLDPALEQY
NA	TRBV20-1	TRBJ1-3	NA	SATPGRGIGNTIY
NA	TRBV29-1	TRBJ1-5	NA	SVETFQGVH
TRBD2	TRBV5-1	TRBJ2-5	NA	ASSLVAGEETQY
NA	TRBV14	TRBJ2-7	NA	ASSQVELEGNEQY
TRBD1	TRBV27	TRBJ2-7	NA	ASSFQPGQGYSYEQY
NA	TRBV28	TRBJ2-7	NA	ASSYLEQY
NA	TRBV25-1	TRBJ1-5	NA	ASSESSQPQH
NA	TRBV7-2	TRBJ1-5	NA	ASSLTVYSNQPQH
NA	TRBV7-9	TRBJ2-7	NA	ASSLTMGSSYEQY
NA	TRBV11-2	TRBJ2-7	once	ASSVVESYEQY